Listed below are T cell receptor beta chains from one sample, sequenced in a study of early T cells in non-severe SARS-CoV-2 infection. TCRdb analysed the 5' RACE reads with MiXCR anew, one entry per CDR3 protein. The table includes around 50,000 distinct CDR3 sequences, around 10% detected once. Sequencing used whole blood. The receptors come from an adult who was a healthcare worker with PCR-confirmed SARS-CoV-2 infection or an uninfected control (not recorded which). The conserved cysteine and the conserved F or W are not part of the CDR3 here.

>TRBV6-2/TRBV6-3
ASKLSNQPQH
>TRBV24-1
ATSDRGDQPQH
>TRBV15
ATSSLRANVLT
>TRBV3-1
ASSLTEGDTEAF
>TRBV29-1
SVVIRADQPQH
>TRBV11-2
ASSPGTSRF
>TRBV20-1
SAPVLSIQY
>TRBV29-1
SVKQAKGGNIQY
>TRBV7-9
ASSLYSGGTYNEQF
>TRBV2
ASSRMEKNQPQH
>TRBV7-9
ASTTDSQETQY
>TRBV3-1
ASSHVTDTQY
>TRBV7-3
ASSLLFGSYEQY
>TRBV19
ASSNGQSSYNEQF
>TRBV29-1
SVGDSSIEQY